This T cell receptor (beta chain) was captured by sequencing in a study of blood T cell repertoires in COVID-19. At the level of the study: T cells, B-cell-depleted T cells, or PBMCs supplied cDNA or gDNA.

The data were produced by immunoSEQ multiplex PCR, yet TCRdb's version contains in-frame clones alone and is incomplete. The sample shows 150,000 to 200,000 clones, almost 85% of them seen only once. CDR1 SGHTA and CDR2 FQGNSA come from the germline V gene. Trimming removed 5 bases at V and 8 bases at J, with 15 bases between. The CDR3 is 14 residues long. Sequencing input: peripheral blood. The chain is built from TRBV7-2 and TRBJ2-2; D is perhaps TRBD1 (6 bases). The clonotype originates from a man aged 40-50 years who had recovered from COVID-19. This chain's CDR3 is CASSPGVTSGELFF. In DNA form, the CDR3 reads TGTGCCAGCAGCCCAGGGGTAACGTCTGGGGAGCTGTTTTTT.